This note documents a single TCR beta chain sequence. This clonotype was counted only a few times. This clone's antigen is unknown. There are no base qualities to consult, and no much larger clone falls within one base. The data stem from a study of T-cell memory formation after mild COVID-19 (dated by TCRdb to the early 2020s). Background on the whole study: Most TCR sequence clusters were specific to one of the two donors. In a couple of donors, T-cell clones that expanded and contracted after mild COVID-19 were tracked by sequencing TCRalpha and TCRbeta repertoires over time. The cohort was made up of two young adult volunteers, one female and one male, who were previously healthy.

The research as a whole found: Clones that contracted from day 15 to 85 showed balanced CD4/CD8 phenotypes, whereas a second wave of clones that expanded from day 15 to 37 leaned towards CD4+. Contracting CD4+ clones were found mainly in CM and EM memory subsets, while CD8+ clones were enriched in EMRA. The study covered only a couple of mild cases, and larger cohorts including severe cases with pre-infection samples were considered necessary. Some responding clones were detected in pre-infection memory, which suggested that pre-existing cross-reactive memory T cells had joined the SARS-CoV-2 response. SARS-CoV-2 specificity was not confirmed for the second-wave clones peaking on day 37.

Ficoll-Paque density gradient centrifugation was the method used to isolate PBMCs. Reading from cysteine to phenylalanine, the CDR3 counts 13 amino acids. Of all the DNA, just the CDR3 is kept, 39 bases in frame from base 1. The germline V gene encodes CDR1 SGHRS and CDR2 YFSETQ. A distance of 9 bases separates the germline ends of V and J, which lose 1 base and 6 bases respectively. Sequencing instrument: Illumina NovaSeq 6000. Using 5'RACE with constant-segment primers, TCRalpha and TCRbeta cDNA libraries were constructed, with sample barcodes and unique molecular identifiers added in the process. Trizol reagent was used to extract RNA from every sample. Libraries were amplified in two PCR steps, with a second sample barcode and Illumina TruSeq adapters added in the second step. Libraries were sequenced on an Illumina NovaSeq with 2 x 150 bp paired-end reads. As for how the authors treated the data: With migec v1.2.7, reads were demultiplexed and then collapsed into UMI-guided consensus sequences. With mixcr v2.1.11, UMI consensuses were aligned to TRA and TRB V and J templates and assembled into clonotypes. Clonotypes were classified as expanded or contracted when called significant by both edgeR and NoisET, with noise models trained on biological replicates. For edgeR calls, a false discovery rate-adjusted p below 0.01 and a log2 fold-change threshold of 1 were applied. PCA with hierarchical clustering of max-normalized trajectories of the 1000 most abundant clonotypes was used as exploratory dynamics analysis. Separately sequenced CD4+ and CD8+ repertoires were used to assign the CD4 or CD8 phenotype of responding clones. The raw public reads went through TCRdb reprocessing: fastp at Q25, MiXCR clone calling, in-frame beta chains kept. Rows matching on CDR3 protein sequence are summarized as one entry with the most common DNA and genes. These V and J calls are TCRdb output, not the study's own analysis. The sample yields hundreds of thousands of distinct CDR3 sequences; around 15% were counted once. About 23% of the sample is held by the ten biggest clonotypes.

The source is a man between 18 and 29 years old who had mild COVID-19 (a few samples of this study predate the infection). The sample titles of this study are shuffled in the database, so cell type and time point are left out; the donor was told from shared clones. Sequences were obtained from PBMCs or a T cell subset sorted from them (not recorded which). The rearrangement combines TRBV5-1 with TRBJ2-3; the D gene identity is not certain. In nucleotides, the sequence is TGCGCCAGCAGCTTGCGAGTCGTGGATACGCAGTATTTT. The resulting protein is CASSLRVVDTQYF.